A selection of T cell receptor beta chains follows, all from one sample in a study of cytomegalovirus exposure and HLA in healthy donors. TCRdb keeps only in-frame clones here, not all; method: immunoSEQ multiplex PCR. Of some 120,000 clones in the sample, about 78% were seen once. Sequencing was done on a sample of PBMCs. The source of these receptors is a woman aged 40-49 years in good health and CMV-seropositive. Each CDR3 is given with its conserved first and last residue. A D gene is named only where the DNA matches it firmly. Clone sizes are given selectively: once, few, many, or a class where the clone is expanded.

j_call v_call clone_size d_call cdr3_nt cdr3_aa
TRBJ1-6 TRBV18 . TRBD1 TGTGCCAGCTCACCGGACAGGGAAAATTCACCCCTCCACTTT CASSPDRENSPLHF
TRBJ1-3 TRBV14 . . TGTGCCAGCAGCACCGGGAGGTCCCTTAGGGGAAACACCATATATTTT CASSTGRSLRGNTIYF
TRBJ2-5 TRBV2 . TRBD2 TGTGCCAGCGGTAAAGCCGGGACTAGTGAAGAGACCCAGTACTTC CASGKAGTSEETQYF
TRBJ2-4 TRBV2 . . TGTGCCAGCAGTGATTCGAGCAAAAACATTCAGTACTTC CASSDSSKNIQYF
TRBJ1-1 TRBV7-2 . TRBD1 TGTGCCAGCAGCCCGCAGGGGGGCCTTAACACTGAAGCTTTCTTT CASSPQGGLNTEAFF
TRBJ2-5 TRBV25-1 . TRBD1 TGTGCCAGCAGTGAACCCAGGGGGCCGGAGACCCAGTACTTC CASSEPRGPETQYF
TRBJ2-1 TRBV6-4 . TRBD1 TGTGCCAGCAGGCCGGGACAGGGGTACAATGAGCAGTTCTTC CASRPGQGYNEQFF
TRBJ1-1 TRBV25-1 . . TGTGCCAGCAGTGAATACGGGGGAGGTGAAGCTTTCTTT CASSEYGGGEAFF
TRBJ2-5 TRBV2 . . TGTGCCAGCAGCGGCCCCCGTGGGGGGAAAGAGACCCAGTACTTC CASSGPRGGKETQYF
TRBJ2-4 TRBV13 . . TGTGCCAGCAGCCCCGGGACTCCCTTGAGGGACATTCAGTACTTC CASSPGTPLRDIQYF
TRBJ1-5 TRBV29-1 few . TGCAGCGTTGGTGGGAGTCAGCCCCAGCATTTT CSVGGSQPQHF
TRBJ2-7 TRBV4-3 large . TGCGCCAGCAGCCAGGAGACAGGAGCCCCCTACGAGCAGTACTTC CASSQETGAPYEQYF
TRBJ1-1 TRBV29-1 . TRBD1 TGCAGCGTTGAAGTTTCCGACAGGGTGATAACTTTCTTT CSVEVSDRVITFF
TRBJ1-2 TRBV19 . TRBD1 TGTGCCAGTAGTGCGGACAGGGTTAACTATGGCTACACCTTC CASSADRVNYGYTF
TRBJ1-5 TRBV11-3 . . TGTGCCAGCAGCCGTTTTCAGAGGCGGCAGCCCCAGCATTTT CASSRFQRRQPQHF
TRBJ1-6 TRBV7-2 few TRBD1 TGTGCCAGCAGCTCGCCCGGGACAGGGAGCTATAATTCACCCCTCCACTTT CASSSPGTGSYNSPLHF
TRBJ1-1 TRBV28 once . TGTGCCAGCATGGGGAGCAGTGGGACTGAAGCTTTCTTT CASMGSSGTEAFF
TRBJ1-2 TRBV4-3 . . TGCGCCAGCAGCCAAGATACTTTACCTAATGTGGTGGGCTACACCTTC CASSQDTLPNVVGYTF
TRBJ2-3 TRBV2 . TRBD1 TGTGCCAGCAGTGTGGACAGGGGAGACACAGATACGCAGTATTTT CASSVDRGDTDTQYF
TRBJ1-1 TRBV10-3 . TRBD1 TGTGCCATACAGGGGGGCACTGAAGCTTTCTTT CAIQGGTEAFF
TRBJ2-3 TRBV5-1 . TRBD2 TGCGCCAGCAGCTCGGATGGGTTCAGCGGGGGGAGTACGCAGTATTTT CASSSDGFSGGSTQYF
TRBJ2-5 TRBV2 . . TGTGCCTGCAAATCGGGGGGCCTGAGAGAGACCCAGTACTTC CACKSGGLRETQYF
TRBJ1-2 TRBV28 . TRBD1 TGTGCCAGCAGTGGGACAGGGGTGGCCTATGGCTACACCTTC CASSGTGVAYGYTF
TRBJ1-2 TRBV4-1 . . TGCGCCAGCAGCCAAGATTCCGCAGGAACAATTTTAGTCAATGGCTACACCTTC CASSQDSAGTILVNGYTF
TRBJ1-4 TRBV9 once TRBD1 TGTGCCAGCAGCCTGGGACAGGGAAATGAAAAACTGTTTTTT CASSLGQGNEKLFF
TRBJ1-4 TRBV10-3 . . TGTGCCACCGAGCAGGGTGGTGAGAATGAAAAACTGTTTTTT CATEQGGENEKLFF
TRBJ2-3 TRBV5-6 . . TGTGCCAGCAGCTTTTCGGGAACAGATACGCAGTATTTT CASSFSGTDTQYF
TRBJ1-1 TRBV2 . . TGTGCCAGCAGTGAATTGTTGTCAGGCACTGAAGCTTTCTTT CASSELLSGTEAFF
TRBJ2-7 TRBV5-1 . TRBD1 TGCGCCAGCAGTGGGGGTAGGGACAGGCTGGACGAGCAGTACTTC CASSGGRDRLDEQYF
TRBJ2-5 TRBV6-6 . TRBD1 TGTGCCAGCAGACCCCGGGACAGGGGGGGGGAGACCCAGTACTTC CASRPRDRGGETQYF
TRBJ2-3 TRBV5-4 . TRBD1 TGTGCCAGCAGCCGGGACAGGGGGACAGATACGCAGTATTTT CASSRDRGTDTQYF
TRBJ1-2 TRBV5-1 . . TGCGCCAGCAGGACAAACTATGGCTACACCTTC CASRTNYGYTF
TRBJ2-7 TRBV5-1 . . TGCGCCAGCAGCTTGGGGCCGGGGGAGTACGAGCAGTACTTC CASSLGPGEYEQYF
TRBJ2-3 TRBV27 few . TGTGCCAGCAGTTTCGGAGAGGAACGCACAGATACGCAGTATTTT CASSFGEERTDTQYF
TRBJ1-2 TRBV2 few . TGTGCCAGCCGACTAGACAGCTATGGCTACACCTTC CASRLDSYGYTF
TRBJ2-5 TRBV12-5 . TRBD1 TGTGCTAGTGGTTTGGTACCCGAGGACAGGGAGACCCAGTACTTC CASGLVPEDRETQYF
TRBJ1-1 TRBV27 . . TGTGCCAGCAGTTTAGAACGGAGCACTGAAGCTTTCTTT CASSLERSTEAFF
TRBJ2-7 TRBV4-2 . . TGTGCCAGCAGCCAAGAAGGCACGGGAGTGAGGGAGCAGTACTTC CASSQEGTGVREQYF
TRBJ2-3 TRBV7-2 few TRBD2 TGTGCCAGCAGGATCGCGGGGGGCACAGATACGCAGTATTTT CASRIAGGTDTQYF
TRBJ1-1 TRBV10-1 few . TGCGCGACACAGGGTCCACTATCGGCTTTCTTT CATQGPLSAFF
TRBJ2-7 TRBV11-2 once TRBD2 TGTGCCAGCAGCCGGGGACTAGCCTTCCACGAGCAGTACTTC CASSRGLAFHEQYF
TRBJ2-5 TRBV29-1 . TRBD2 TGCAGCGTCGCTCTGGGTAGCGGGGAGGAGACCCAGTACTTC CSVALGSGEETQYF
TRBJ1-3 TRBV9 . . TGTGCCAGCAGCGGCCAGGGAAGATCTGGAAACACCATATATTTT CASSGQGRSGNTIYF
TRBJ2-5 TRBV6-1 . . TGTGCCAGCAGTGATCTGGCAGAGACCCAGTACTTC CASSDLAETQYF
TRBJ1-4 TRBV25-1 once . TGTGCCAGCAGAACAGCAGCTAATGAAAAACTGTTTTTT CASRTAANEKLFF
TRBJ2-3 TRBV2 . . TGTGCCAGCAGTTGGGGCGGGGTAGTCACAGATACGCAGTATTTT CASSWGGVVTDTQYF